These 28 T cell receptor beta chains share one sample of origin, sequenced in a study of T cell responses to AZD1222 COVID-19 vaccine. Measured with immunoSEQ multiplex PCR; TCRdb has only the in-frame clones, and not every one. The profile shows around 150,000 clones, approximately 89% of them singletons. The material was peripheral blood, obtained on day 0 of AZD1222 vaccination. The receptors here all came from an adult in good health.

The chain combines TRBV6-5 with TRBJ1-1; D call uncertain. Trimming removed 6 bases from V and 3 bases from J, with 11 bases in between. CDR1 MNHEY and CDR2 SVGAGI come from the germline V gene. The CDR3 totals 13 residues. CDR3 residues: CASSPPFDTEAFF. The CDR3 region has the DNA TGTGCCAGCAGCCCCCCGTTCGACACTGAAGCTTTCTTT.

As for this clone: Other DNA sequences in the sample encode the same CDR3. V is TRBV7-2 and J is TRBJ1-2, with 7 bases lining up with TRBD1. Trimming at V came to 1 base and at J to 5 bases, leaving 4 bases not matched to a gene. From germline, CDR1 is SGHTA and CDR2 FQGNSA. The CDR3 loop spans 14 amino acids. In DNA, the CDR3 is TGTGCCAGCAGCTTAGGACAGGGAGGATATGGCTACACCTTC. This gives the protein CASSLGQGGYGYTF.

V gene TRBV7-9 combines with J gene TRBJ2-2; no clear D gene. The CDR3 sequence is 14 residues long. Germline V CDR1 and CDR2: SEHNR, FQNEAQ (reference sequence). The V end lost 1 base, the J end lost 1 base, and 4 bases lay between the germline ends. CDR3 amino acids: CASSLVLNTGELFF. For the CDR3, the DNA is TGTGCCAGCAGCTTAGTGCTGAACACCGGGGAGCTGTTTTTT.

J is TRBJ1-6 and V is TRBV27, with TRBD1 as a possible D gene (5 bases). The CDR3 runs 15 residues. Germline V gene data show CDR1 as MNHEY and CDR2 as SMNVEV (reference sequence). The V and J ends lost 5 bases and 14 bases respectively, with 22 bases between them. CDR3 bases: TGTGCCAGCAGTCCCCGGGACTCGTCGTTCAGGGCCCTCCACTTT. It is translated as CASSPRDSSFRALHF.

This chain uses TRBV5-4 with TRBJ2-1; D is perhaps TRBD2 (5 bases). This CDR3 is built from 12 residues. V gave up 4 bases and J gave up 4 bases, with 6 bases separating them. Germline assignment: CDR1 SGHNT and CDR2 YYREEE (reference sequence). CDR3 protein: CASSPGYNEQFF. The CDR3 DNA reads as TGTGCCAGCAGCCCGGGATACAATGAGCAGTTCTTC. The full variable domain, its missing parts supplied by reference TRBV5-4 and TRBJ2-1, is ETGVTQSPTHLIKTRGQQVTLRCSSQSGHNTVSWYQQALGQGPQFIFQYYREEENGRGNFPPRFSGLQFPNYSSELNVNALELDDSALYLCASSPGYNEQFFGPGTRLTVL.

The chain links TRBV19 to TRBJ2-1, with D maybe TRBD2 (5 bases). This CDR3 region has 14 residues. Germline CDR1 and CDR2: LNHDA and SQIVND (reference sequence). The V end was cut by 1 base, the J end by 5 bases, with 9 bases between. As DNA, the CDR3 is TGTGCCAGTAGTATAGGGGTACTAGACAATGAGCAGTTCTTC. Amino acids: CASSIGVLDNEQFF. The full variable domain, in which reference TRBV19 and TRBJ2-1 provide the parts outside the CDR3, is DGGITQSPKYLFRKEGQNVTLSCEQNLNHDAMYWYRQDPGQGLRLIYYSQIVNDFQKGDIAEGYSVSREKKESFPLTVTSAQKNPTAFYLCASSIGVLDNEQFFGPGTRLTVL.

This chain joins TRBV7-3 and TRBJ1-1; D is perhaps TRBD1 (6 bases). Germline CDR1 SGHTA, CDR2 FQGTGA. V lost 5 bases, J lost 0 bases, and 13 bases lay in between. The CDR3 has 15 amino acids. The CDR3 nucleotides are TGTGCCAGCAGCCTAGGGGGGACGGTGAACACTGAAGCTTTCTTT. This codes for CASSLGGTVNTEAFF.

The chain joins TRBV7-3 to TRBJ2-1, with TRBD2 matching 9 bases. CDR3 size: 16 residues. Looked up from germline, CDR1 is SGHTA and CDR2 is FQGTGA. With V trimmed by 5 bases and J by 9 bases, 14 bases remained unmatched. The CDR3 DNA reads TGTGCCAGCAGCCCTTGGGCAGCGGGAGGTTGGACTGAGCAGTTCTTC. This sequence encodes CASSPWAAGGWTEQFF.

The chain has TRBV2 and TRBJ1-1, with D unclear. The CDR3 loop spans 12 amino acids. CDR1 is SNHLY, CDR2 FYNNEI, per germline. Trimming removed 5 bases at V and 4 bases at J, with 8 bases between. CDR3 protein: CASSPRGTEAFF. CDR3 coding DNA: TGTGCCAGCAGTCCTCGGGGCACTGAAGCTTTCTTT. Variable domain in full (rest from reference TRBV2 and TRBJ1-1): EPEVTQTPSHQVTQMGQEVILRCVPISNHLYFYWYRQILGQKVEFLVSFYNNEISEKSEIFDDQFSVERPDGSNFTLKIRSTKLEDSAMYFCASSPRGTEAFFGQGTRLTVV.

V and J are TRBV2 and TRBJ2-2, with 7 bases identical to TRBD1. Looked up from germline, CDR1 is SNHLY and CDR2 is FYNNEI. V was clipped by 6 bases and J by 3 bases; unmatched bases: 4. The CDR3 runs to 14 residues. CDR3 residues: CASSGDSYTGELFF. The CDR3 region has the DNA TGTGCCAGCAGCGGGGACAGCTACACCGGGGAGCTGTTTTTT. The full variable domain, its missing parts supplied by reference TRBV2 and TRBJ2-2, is EPEVTQTPSHQVTQMGQEVILRCVPISNHLYFYWYRQILGQKVEFLVSFYNNEISEKSEIFDDQFSVERPDGSNFTLKIRSTKLEDSAMYFCASSGDSYTGELFFGEGSRLTVL.

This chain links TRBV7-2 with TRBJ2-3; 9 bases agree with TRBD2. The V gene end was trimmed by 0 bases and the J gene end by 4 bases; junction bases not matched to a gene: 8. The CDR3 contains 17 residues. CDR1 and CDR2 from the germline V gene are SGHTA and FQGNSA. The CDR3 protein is CASSLAGAGGRSDTQYF. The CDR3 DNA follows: TGTGCCAGCAGCTTAGCGGGGGCGGGAGGGCGATCAGATACGCAGTATTTT.

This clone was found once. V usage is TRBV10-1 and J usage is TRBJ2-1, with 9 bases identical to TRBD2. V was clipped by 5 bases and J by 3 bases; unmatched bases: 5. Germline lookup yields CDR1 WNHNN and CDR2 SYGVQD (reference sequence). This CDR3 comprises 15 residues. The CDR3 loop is CASSRGTSSYNEQFF. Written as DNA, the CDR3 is TGCGCCAGCAGTCGCGGGACTAGCAGCTACAATGAGCAGTTCTTC.

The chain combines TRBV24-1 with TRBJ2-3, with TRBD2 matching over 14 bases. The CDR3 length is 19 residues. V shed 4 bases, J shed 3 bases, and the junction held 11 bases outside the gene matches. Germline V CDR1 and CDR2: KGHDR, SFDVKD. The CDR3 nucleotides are TGTGCCACCAGTGAACCGGGACTAGCGGGAGTTCGTTCGACAGATACGCAGTATTTT. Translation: CATSEPGLAGVRSTDTQYF.

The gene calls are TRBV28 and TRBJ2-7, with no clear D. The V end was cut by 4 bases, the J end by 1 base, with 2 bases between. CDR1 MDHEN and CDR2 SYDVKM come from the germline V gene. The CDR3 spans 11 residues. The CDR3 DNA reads TGTGCCAGCAGTTCATCCTACGAGCAGTACTTC. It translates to CASSSSYEQYF.

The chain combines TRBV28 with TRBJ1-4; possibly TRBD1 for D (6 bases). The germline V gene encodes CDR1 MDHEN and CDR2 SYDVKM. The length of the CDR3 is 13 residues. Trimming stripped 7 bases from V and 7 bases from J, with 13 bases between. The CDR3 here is CASKGEEGEKLFF. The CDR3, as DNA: TGTGCCAGCAAGGGGGAGGAGGGTGAAAAACTGTTTTTT.

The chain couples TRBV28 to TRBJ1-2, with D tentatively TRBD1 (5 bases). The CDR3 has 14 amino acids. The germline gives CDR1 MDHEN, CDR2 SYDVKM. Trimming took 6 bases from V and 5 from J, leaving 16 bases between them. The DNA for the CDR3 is TGTGCCAGCAGGTCCCCGGGGGGGGAGTATGGCTACACCTTC. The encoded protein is CASRSPGGEYGYTF.

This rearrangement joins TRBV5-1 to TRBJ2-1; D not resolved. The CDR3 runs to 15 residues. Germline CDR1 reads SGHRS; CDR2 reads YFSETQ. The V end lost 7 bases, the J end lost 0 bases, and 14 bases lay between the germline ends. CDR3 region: CASFIQASSYNEQFF. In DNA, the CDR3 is TGCGCCAGCTTTATTCAGGCCAGCTCCTACAATGAGCAGTTCTTC.

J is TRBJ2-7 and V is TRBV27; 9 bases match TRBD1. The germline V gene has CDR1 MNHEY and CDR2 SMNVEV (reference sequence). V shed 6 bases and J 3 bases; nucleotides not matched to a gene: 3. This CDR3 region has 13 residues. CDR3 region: CASRGQGHYEQYF. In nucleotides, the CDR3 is TGTGCCAGCAGGGGACAGGGCCACTACGAGCAGTACTTC.

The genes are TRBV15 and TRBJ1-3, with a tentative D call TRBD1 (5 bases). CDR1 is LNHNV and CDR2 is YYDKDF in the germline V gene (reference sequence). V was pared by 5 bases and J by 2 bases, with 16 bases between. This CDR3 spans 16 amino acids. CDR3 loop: CATSAWGLGTGNTIYF. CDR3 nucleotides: TGTGCCACCAGCGCCTGGGGACTGGGGACTGGAAACACCATATATTTT.

CDR3 amino acids: CAILGELRTDTQYF. In nucleotides, the CDR3 is TGTGCCATCCTTGGGGAGCTACGCACAGATACGCAGTATTTT. The V and J genes are TRBV10-3 and TRBJ2-3; maybe TRBD2 (5 bases). Germline V gives CDR1 ENHRY, CDR2 SYGVKD. V was cut by 8 bases and J by 1 base, with 13 bases left in between. There are 14 residues in the CDR3.

The CDR3 loop is CASSYNPYSNQPQHF. The DNA for the CDR3 is TGTGCCAGCAGTTACAATCCTTATAGCAATCAGCCCCAGCATTTT. The V and J genes are TRBV6-6 and TRBJ1-5, with no clear D. The V gene lost 2 bases and the J gene lost 0 bases, with 8 bases spanning the gap. In germline, CDR1 is MNHNY, CDR2 SVGAGI (reference sequence). The CDR3 contains 15 residues.

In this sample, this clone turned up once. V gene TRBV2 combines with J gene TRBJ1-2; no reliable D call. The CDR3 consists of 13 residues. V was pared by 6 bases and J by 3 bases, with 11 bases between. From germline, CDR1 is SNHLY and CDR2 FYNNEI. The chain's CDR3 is CASRIWPYYGYTF. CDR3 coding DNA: TGTGCCAGCAGGATTTGGCCGTACTATGGCTACACCTTC.

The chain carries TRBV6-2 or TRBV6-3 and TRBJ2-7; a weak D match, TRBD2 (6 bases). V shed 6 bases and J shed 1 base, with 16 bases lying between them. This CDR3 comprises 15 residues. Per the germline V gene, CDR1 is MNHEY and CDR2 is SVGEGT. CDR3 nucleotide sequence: TGTGCCAGCAGCCCCTGGGAGGAGGCGTCCTACGAGCAGTACTTC. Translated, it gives CASSPWEEASYEQYF.

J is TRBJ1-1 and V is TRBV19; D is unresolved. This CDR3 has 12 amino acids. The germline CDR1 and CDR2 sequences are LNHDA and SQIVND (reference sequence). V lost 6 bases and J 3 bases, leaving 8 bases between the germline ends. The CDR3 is CASRFGYTEAFF. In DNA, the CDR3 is TGTGCCAGTAGGTTCGGATACACTGAAGCTTTCTTT.

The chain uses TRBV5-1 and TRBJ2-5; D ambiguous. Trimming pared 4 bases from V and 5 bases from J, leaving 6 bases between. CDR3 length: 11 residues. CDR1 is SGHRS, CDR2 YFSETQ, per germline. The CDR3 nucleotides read TGCGCCAGCAGCCGGTCGGAGACCCAGTACTTC. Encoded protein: CASSRSETQYF.

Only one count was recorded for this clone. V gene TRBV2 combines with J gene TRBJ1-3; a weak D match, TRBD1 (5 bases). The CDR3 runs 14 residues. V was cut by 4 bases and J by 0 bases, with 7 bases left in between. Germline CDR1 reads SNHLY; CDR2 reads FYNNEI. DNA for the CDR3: TGTGCCAGCAGTGCCGACAGCTCTGGAAACACCATATATTTT. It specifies CASSADSSGNTIYF.

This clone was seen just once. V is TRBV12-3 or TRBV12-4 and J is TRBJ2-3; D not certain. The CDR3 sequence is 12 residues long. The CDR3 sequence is CTLQRGTDTQYF. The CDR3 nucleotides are TGTACACTCCAACGGGGCACAGATACGCAGTATTTT.

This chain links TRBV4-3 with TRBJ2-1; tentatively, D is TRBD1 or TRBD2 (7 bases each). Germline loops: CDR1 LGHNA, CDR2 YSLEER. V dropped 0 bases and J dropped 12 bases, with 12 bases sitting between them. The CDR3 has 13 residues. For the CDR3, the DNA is TGCGCCAGCAGCCAAGACCCCAGGGGGGGGCAGTTCTTC. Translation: CASSQDPRGGQFF.